The T cell receptor beta chain under discussion was sequenced for a study of T-cell memory formation after mild COVID-19. The study's findings and limits: Clones contracting over day 15 to 85 were CD4/CD8 balanced, with later expanders leaning CD4+. Pre-infection memory carried some responding clones, suggesting that cross-reactive memory joined. Among contracting clones, CD4+ were mainly CM/EM and CD8+ enriched in EMRA.

From 5'RACE with constant-segment primers came TCR alpha and TCR beta cDNA libraries that carried sample barcodes and UMIs. TCRdb fed the 5' RACE reads into MiXCR, producing one record per CDR3 protein. The table includes roughly 400,000 distinct CDR3 sequences, approximately 15% detected once. This clonotype was counted only a few times. The antigen remains unidentified. CDR3 length: 19 residues. The V end lost 0 bases, the J end lost 1 base, and 18 bases lay between the germline ends. Germline V CDR1 and CDR2: MGHRA, YSYEKL. Sequencing was performed on PBMCs or a T cell subset sorted from them (not recorded which). The V and J genes are TRBV4-1 and TRBJ2-2, with D possibly matching TRBD2 (6 bases). This receptor was obtained from a man younger than 30 who had mild COVID-19 (a few samples of this study predate the infection). Cell type and time point are not known. The CDR3 DNA reads TGCGCCAGCAGCCAAGATCTCTATGTAAGAGCGGGGAACACCGGGGAGCTGTTTTTT. It is translated as CASSQDLYVRAGNTGELFF.